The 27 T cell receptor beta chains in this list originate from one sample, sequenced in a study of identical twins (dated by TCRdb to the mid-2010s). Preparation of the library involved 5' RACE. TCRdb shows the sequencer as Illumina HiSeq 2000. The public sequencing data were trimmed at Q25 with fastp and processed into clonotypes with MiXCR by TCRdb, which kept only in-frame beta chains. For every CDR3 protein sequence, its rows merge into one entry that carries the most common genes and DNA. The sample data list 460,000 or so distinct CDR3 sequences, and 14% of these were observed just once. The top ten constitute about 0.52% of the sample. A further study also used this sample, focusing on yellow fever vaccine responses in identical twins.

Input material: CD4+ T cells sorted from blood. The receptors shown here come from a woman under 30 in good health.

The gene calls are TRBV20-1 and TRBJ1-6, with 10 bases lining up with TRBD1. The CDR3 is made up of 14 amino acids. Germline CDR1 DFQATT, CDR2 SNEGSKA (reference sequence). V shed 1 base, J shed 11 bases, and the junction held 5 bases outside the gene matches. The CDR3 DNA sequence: TGCAGTGCTAGAGTGGGACAGGGGTTAACACCCCTCCACTTT. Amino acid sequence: CSARVGQGLTPLHF.

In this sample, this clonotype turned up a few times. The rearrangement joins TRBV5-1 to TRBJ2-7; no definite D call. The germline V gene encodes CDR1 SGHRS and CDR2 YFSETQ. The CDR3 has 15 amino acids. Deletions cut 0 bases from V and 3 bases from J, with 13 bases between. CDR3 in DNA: TGCGCCAGCAGCTTGGGACCCTCTGTGGACTACGAGCAGTACTTC. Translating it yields CASSLGPSVDYEQYF.

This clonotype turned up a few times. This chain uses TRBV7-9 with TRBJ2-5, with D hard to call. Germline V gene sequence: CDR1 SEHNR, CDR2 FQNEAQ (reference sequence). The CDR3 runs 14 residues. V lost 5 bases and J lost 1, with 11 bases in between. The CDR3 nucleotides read TGTGCCAGCAGCCCTCGGACGGTCCAAGAGACCCAGTACTTC. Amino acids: CASSPRTVQETQYF.

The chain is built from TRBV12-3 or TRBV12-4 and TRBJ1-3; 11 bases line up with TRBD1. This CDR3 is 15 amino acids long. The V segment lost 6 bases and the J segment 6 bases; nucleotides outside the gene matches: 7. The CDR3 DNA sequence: TGTGCCAGCAGCTTCGGACAGGGGGCTGAAAACACCATATATTTT. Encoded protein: CASSFGQGAENTIYF.

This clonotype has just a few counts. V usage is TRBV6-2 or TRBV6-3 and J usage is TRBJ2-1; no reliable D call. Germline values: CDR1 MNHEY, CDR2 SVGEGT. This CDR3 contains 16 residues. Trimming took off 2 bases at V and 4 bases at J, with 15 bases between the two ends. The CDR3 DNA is TGTGCCAGCAGTTACCCCCCCGTGTGGGATTACAATGAGCAGTTCTTC. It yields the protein CASSYPPVWDYNEQFF.

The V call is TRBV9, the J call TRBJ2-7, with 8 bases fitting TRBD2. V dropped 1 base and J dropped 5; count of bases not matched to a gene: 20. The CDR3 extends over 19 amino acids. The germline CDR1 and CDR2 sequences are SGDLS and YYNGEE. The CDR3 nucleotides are TGTGCCAGCAGCGTATTGATCATGGAGCTAGCGGGTGCATCGGACGAGCAGTACTTC. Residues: CASSVLIMELAGASDEQYF.

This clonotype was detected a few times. The CDR3 here is CASSLATGRAGDTQYF. CDR3 nucleotide sequence: TGTGCCAGCAGCTTAGCCACCGGGAGGGCCGGAGATACGCAGTATTTT. V usage is TRBV7-6 and J usage is TRBJ2-3; TRBD2 matches 8 bases. The trim removed 0 bases at V and 5 bases at J, leaving 7 bases unmatched. The CDR3 loop spans 16 amino acids. Germline V gives CDR1 SGHVS, CDR2 FNYEAQ.

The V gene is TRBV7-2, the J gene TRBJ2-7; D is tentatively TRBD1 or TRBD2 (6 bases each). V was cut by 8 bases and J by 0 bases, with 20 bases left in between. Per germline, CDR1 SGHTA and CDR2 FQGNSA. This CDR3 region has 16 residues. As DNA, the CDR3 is TGTGCCAGCCTACCGAGGGGGGTAGGGGACTCCTACGAGCAGTACTTC. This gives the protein CASLPRGVGDSYEQYF.

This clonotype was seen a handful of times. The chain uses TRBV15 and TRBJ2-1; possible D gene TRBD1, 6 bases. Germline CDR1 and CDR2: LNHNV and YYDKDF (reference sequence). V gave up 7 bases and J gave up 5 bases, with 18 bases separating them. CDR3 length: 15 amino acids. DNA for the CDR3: TGTGCCACCATCCCGGACAGACTCCTCAACAATGAGCAGTTCTTC. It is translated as CATIPDRLLNNEQFF.

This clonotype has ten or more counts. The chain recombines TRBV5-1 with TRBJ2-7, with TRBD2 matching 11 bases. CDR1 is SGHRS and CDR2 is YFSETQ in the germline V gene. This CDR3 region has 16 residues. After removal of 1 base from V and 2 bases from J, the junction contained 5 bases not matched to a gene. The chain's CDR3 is CASSLNLAGGAYEQYF. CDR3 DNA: TGCGCCAGCAGCTTGAATCTAGCGGGGGGCGCCTACGAGCAGTACTTC.

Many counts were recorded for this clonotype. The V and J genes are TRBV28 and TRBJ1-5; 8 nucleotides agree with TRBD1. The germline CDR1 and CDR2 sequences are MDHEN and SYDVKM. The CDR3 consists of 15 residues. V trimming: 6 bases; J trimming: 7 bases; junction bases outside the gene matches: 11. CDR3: CASRPQTGDNQPQHF. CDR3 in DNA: TGTGCCAGCAGACCCCAGACAGGGGATAACCAGCCCCAGCATTTT.

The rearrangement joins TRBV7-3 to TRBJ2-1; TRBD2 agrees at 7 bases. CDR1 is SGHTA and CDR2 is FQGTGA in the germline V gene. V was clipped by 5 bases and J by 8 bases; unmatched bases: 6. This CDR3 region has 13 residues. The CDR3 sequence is CASSLGLVYEQFF. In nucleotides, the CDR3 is TGTGCCAGCAGCCTCGGACTAGTCTATGAGCAGTTCTTC.

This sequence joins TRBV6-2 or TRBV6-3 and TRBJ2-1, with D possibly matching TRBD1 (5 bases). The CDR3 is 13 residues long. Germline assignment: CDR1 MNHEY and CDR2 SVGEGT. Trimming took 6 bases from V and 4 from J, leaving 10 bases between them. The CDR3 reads CASRKQVYNEQFF. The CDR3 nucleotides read TGTGCCAGCAGGAAACAGGTTTACAATGAGCAGTTCTTC.

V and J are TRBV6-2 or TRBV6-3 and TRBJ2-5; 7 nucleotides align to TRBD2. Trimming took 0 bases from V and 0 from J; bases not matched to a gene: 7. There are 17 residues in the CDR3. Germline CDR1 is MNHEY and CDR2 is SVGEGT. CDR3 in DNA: TGTGCCAGCAGTTACTCGTTTGGGCTAGCGGACCAAGAGACCCAGTACTTC. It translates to CASSYSFGLADQETQYF.

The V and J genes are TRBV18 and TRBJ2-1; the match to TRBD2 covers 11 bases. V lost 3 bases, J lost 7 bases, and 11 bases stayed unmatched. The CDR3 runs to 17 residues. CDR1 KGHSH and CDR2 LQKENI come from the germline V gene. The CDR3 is CASSPITSGSPTNEQFF. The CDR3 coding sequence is TGTGCCAGCTCACCCATCACTAGCGGGAGTCCTACGAATGAGCAGTTCTTC. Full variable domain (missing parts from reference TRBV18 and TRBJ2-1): NAGVMQNPRHLVRRRGQEARLRCSPMKGHSHVYWYRQLPEEGLKFMVYLQKENIIDESGMPKERFSAEFPKEGPSILRIQQVVRGDSAAYFCASSPITSGSPTNEQFFGPGTRLTVL.

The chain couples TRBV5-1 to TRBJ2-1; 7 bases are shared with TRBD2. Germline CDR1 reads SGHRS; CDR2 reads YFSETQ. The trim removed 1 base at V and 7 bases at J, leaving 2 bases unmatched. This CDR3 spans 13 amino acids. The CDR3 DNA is TGCGCCAGCAGCTTGATGGGGGGGAATGAGCAGTTCTTC. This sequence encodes CASSLMGGNEQFF.

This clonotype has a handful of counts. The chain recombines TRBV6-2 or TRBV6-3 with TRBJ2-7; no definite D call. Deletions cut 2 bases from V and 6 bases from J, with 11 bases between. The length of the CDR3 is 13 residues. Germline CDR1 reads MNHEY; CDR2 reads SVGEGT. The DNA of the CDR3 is TGTGCCAGCAGTTACGGGCATCTCGGCGAGCAGTACTTC. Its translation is CASSYGHLGEQYF.

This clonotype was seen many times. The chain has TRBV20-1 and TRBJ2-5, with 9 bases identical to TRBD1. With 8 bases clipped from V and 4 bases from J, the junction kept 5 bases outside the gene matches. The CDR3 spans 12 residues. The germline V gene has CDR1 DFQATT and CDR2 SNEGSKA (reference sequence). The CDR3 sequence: CSRKDRGETQYF. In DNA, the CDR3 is TGCAGTAGAAAGGACAGGGGAGAGACCCAGTACTTC.

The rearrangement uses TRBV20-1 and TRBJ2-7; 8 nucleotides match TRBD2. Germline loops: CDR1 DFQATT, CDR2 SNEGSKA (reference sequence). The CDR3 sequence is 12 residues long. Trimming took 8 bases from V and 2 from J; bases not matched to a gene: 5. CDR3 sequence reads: CSLAGPAYEQYF. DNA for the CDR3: TGCAGTTTAGCGGGACCTGCCTACGAGCAGTACTTC.

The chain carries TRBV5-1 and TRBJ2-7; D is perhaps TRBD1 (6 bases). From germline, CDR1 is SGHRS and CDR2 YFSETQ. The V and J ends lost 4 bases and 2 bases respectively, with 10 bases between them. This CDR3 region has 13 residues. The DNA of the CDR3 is TGCGCCAGCAGCATCGACAGGACCTACGAGCAGTACTTC. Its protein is CASSIDRTYEQYF.

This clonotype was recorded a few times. Here the CDR3 reads CASSLGGPNSGSEQYF. The DNA for the CDR3 is TGTGCCAGCAGCTTAGGGGGGCCGAACAGCGGATCCGAGCAGTACTTC. The V gene is TRBV7-2, the J gene TRBJ2-7; D is possibly TRBD1 (6 bases). The length of the CDR3 is 16 residues. The germline V gene has CDR1 SGHTA and CDR2 FQGNSA. Trimming took off 1 base at V and 6 bases at J, with 19 bases between the two ends.

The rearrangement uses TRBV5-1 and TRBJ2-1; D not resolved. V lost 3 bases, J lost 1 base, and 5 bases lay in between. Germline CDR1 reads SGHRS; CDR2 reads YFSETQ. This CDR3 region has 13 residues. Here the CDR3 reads CASSWASYNEQFF. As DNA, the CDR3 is TGCGCCAGCAGCTGGGCTTCCTACAATGAGCAGTTCTTC.

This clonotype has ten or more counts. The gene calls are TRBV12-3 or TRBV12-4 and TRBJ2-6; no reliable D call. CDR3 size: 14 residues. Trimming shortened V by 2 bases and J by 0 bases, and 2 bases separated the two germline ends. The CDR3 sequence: CASSLISGANVLTF. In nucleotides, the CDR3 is TGTGCCAGCAGTTTAATCTCTGGGGCCAACGTCCTGACTTTC.

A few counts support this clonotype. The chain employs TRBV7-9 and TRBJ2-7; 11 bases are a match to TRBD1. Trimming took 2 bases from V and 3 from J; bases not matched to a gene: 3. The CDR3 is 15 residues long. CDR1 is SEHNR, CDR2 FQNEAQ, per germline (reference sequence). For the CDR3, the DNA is TGTGCCAGCAGCTTAATGGGACAGGGGGTCTACGAGCAGTACTTC. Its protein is CASSLMGQGVYEQYF.

The CDR3 DNA sequence: TGCAGTGCTAGAGACGCGACCGGACTACTCAACAATGAGCAGTTCTTC. This sequence encodes CSARDATGLLNNEQFF. The chain couples TRBV20-1 to TRBJ2-1; D might be TRBD2 (6 bases). With 0 bases removed from V and 5 bases from J, the gap between germline ends came to 17 bases. This CDR3 contains 16 residues. CDR1 is DFQATT, CDR2 SNEGSKA, per germline (reference sequence).

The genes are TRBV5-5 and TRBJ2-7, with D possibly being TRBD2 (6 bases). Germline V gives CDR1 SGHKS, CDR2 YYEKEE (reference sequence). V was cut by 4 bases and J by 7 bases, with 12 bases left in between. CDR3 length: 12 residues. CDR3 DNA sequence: TGTGCCAGCAGCCGAAGCCGGGAGGAGCAGTACTTC. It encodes CASSRSREEQYF.

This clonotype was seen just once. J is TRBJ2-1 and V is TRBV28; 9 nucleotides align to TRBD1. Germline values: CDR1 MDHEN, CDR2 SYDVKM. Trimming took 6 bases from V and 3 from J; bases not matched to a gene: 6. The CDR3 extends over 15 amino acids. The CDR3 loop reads CASRKGQGFYNEQFF. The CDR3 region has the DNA TGTGCCAGCAGGAAGGGACAGGGATTCTACAATGAGCAGTTCTTC.